The 19 T cell receptor beta chains below were found in one sample sequenced in a study of T cells in Graves' hyperthyroidism and ophthalmopathy (dated by TCRdb to between 2018 and 2020). Library preparation employed multiplex PCR. Sequencing took place on an Illumina HiSeq 2000. The TCR beta CDR3 regions were amplified from the RNA transcripts. A first-round RT-PCR of the TCR CDR3 used the HTBI primer set with the Qiagen OneStep RT-PCR kit. TCRdb ran its own pipeline on the public reads, namely fastp trimming at Q25 and MiXCR clone calling, and kept in-frame beta chains. Every entry covers one CDR3 protein and lists the most common genes and DNA from its rows. In all, the sample holds almost 500,000 distinct CDR3 sequences, and roughly 23% of those were seen once. The ten largest account for approximately 49% of the sample. The specimen was blood. The receptor source for this set is a woman between 70 and 85 years old with Graves' ophthalmopathy.

Notes on this clonotype: One junction end disagrees with the germline gene, perhaps due to a read error. The chain joins TRBV7-8 to TRBJ1-5; tentatively, D is TRBD1 (5 bases). The V gene's germline CDR1 is SGHVS and CDR2 FQNEAQ. The CDR3 consists of 15 residues. Here the CDR3 DNA reads TGTGCCAGCAGCTTTGGCAGGGCACGAAATCAGCCCCAGCGTTTT. This translates into CASSFGRARNQPQRF.

The chain uses TRBV4-1 and TRBJ1-6, with D perhaps TRBD1 (5 bases). This CDR3 is built from 17 residues. Germline V gene sequence: CDR1 MGHRA, CDR2 YSYEKL. V lost 0 bases, J lost 5 bases, and 14 bases lay in between. In nucleotides, the CDR3 is TGCGCCAGCAGCCAAGATTTGCGGACATTTAATAATTCACCCCTCCACTTT. Its protein is CASSQDLRTFNNSPLHF.

This clonotype was detected many times. The J gene is TRBJ1-6, the V gene TRBV12-3 or TRBV12-4; the D gene is possibly TRBD1 (5 bases). This CDR3 has 15 residues. Trimming left V 3 bases short and J 1 base short, with 7 bases between. The CDR3 DNA reads TGTGCCAGCAGTTTCGGGGGGTCCTATAATTCACCCCTCCACTTT. Amino acids: CASSFGGSYNSPLHF.

This chain uses TRBV10-3 with TRBJ2-7; tentatively, D is TRBD2 (5 bases). This CDR3 has 14 residues. Trimming cost V 3 bases and J 3 bases, with 12 bases left between them. In germline, CDR1 is ENHRY, CDR2 SYGVKD. The DNA for the CDR3 is TGTGCCATCAGTGAAGGCCTCGGGATCTACGAGCAGTACTTC. Translated: CAISEGLGIYEQYF.

The genes are TRBV12-3 or TRBV12-4 and TRBJ2-7; TRBD1 might be the D (5 bases). The CDR3 totals 14 residues. The V and J ends lost 9 bases and 5 bases respectively, with 20 bases between them. In DNA form, the CDR3 reads TGTGCCAGTGCCCAGGGTACTGGTAAGAACGAGCAGTACTTC. Protein sequence: CASAQGTGKNEQYF.

This clonotype was seen a few times. The chain recombines TRBV20-1 with TRBJ2-7, with D tentatively TRBD2 (5 bases). V shed 1 base and J shed 3 bases, with 7 bases lying between them. The germline gives CDR1 DFQATT, CDR2 SNEGSKA (reference sequence). This CDR3 spans 12 amino acids. In nucleotides, the CDR3 is TGCAGTGCTAGAGTTGAGGGCTACGAGCAGTACTTC. Its translation: CSARVEGYEQYF.

V gene TRBV19 combines with J gene TRBJ1-1; D is possibly TRBD1 (6 bases). The CDR3 consists of 16 residues. V shed 7 bases and J shed 0 bases, with 18 bases lying between them. In germline, CDR1 is LNHDA, CDR2 SQIVND (reference sequence). This CDR3 reads CASKALSRQVNTEAFF. CDR3 DNA: TGTGCCAGTAAAGCCCTTTCAAGACAGGTGAACACTGAAGCTTTCTTT.

In the case of this clonotype: Relative to the germline gene, one junction end is altered; a read error may explain this. This chain links TRBV11-2 with TRBJ2-7; D is possibly TRBD2 (5 bases). CDR3 length: 15 amino acids. Per germline, CDR1 SGHAT and CDR2 FQNNGV. The CDR3 DNA reads as TGTGCCAGCTGCTTAGAGTACGGACCGGGGTACGAGCAGTACTTC. Amino acids: CASCLEYGPGYEQYF.

The chain links TRBV3-1 to TRBJ2-1; 10 bases align to TRBD2. The CDR3 loop spans 16 amino acids. Unmatched junction bases numbered 7, after V lost 0 bases and J lost 8 bases. Looked up from germline, CDR1 is LGHDT and CDR2 is YNNKEL (reference sequence). Here the CDR3 reads CASSQDWTSGLDEQFF. Here the CDR3 DNA reads TGTGCCAGCAGCCAAGATTGGACTAGCGGTCTCGATGAGCAGTTCTTC.

This clonotype was found many times. The gene calls are TRBV12-3 or TRBV12-4 and TRBJ2-7; D unresolved. V gave up 0 bases and J gave up 4 bases, with 7 bases separating them. The CDR3 runs 13 residues. The chain's CDR3 is CASSLALTYEQYF. In DNA form, the CDR3 reads TGTGCCAGCAGTTTAGCGCTGACGTACGAGCAGTACTTC.

This clonotype has ten or more counts. The CDR3 reads CASSRTGGLNTGELFF. CDR3 nucleotides: TGTGCCAGCAGCCGGACGGGGGGGCTGAATACCGGGGAGCTGTTTTTT. The chain recombines TRBV7-2 with TRBJ2-2; 8 bases line up with TRBD2. CDR3 length equals 16 residues. V shed 5 bases and J 5 bases; nucleotides not matched to a gene: 10. Germline loops: CDR1 SGHTA, CDR2 FQGNSA.

V and J are TRBV7-6 and TRBJ2-3; D might be TRBD1 (6 bases). The ends were cut back, 3 bases at V and 4 bases at J, with 23 bases in the middle. The CDR3 runs to 18 residues. Germline assignment: CDR1 SGHVS and CDR2 FNYEAQ. DNA for the CDR3: TGTGCCAGCAGCTTTGGGCTTGGGGGCGCCCGAGTGGCAGATACGCAGTATTTT. It codes for CASSFGLGGARVADTQYF.

This clonotype has a count of ten or more. This rearrangement joins TRBV12-3 or TRBV12-4 to TRBJ2-1, with TRBD1 as a possible D gene (5 bases). CDR3 length: 18 amino acids. Trimming shortened V by 2 bases and J by 7 bases, and 24 bases separated the two germline ends. The CDR3, as DNA: TGTGCCAGCAGTTTACCCCTGATGGTAGGGGTCCCCTTAAATGAGCAGTTCTTC. This encodes CASSLPLMVGVPLNEQFF.

Ten or more counts support this clonotype. The genes are TRBV7-2 and TRBJ2-3, with 10 nucleotides matching TRBD2. The CDR3 consists of 17 residues. Germline CDR1 and CDR2: SGHTA and FQGNSA. Trimming removed 2 bases from V and 4 bases from J; junction bases left unmatched: 9. The CDR3 protein is CASSLQPGTSVADTQYF. The CDR3 coding sequence is TGTGCCAGCAGCTTACAACCCGGGACTAGCGTTGCAGATACGCAGTATTTT.

This clonotype was detected only a few times. The chain has TRBV15 and TRBJ2-7; D may be TRBD1 (6 bases). This CDR3 is built from 14 residues. Germline V gene data show CDR1 as LNHNV and CDR2 as YYDKDF (reference sequence). V was clipped by 0 bases and J by 4 bases, with 10 bases between them. The CDR3 sequence is CATSRDQGRYEQYF. CDR3 bases: TGTGCCACCAGCAGAGATCAGGGGCGGTACGAGCAGTACTTC.

A few counts support this clonotype. CDR3 region: CASSYRGRNEQYF. The CDR3 DNA reads TGTGCCAGCAGTTACAGGGGACGTAACGAGCAGTACTTC. This chain uses TRBV6-2 or TRBV6-3 with TRBJ2-7; D possibly uses TRBD1 or TRBD2 (5 bases each). The V and J ends lost 2 bases and 5 bases respectively, with 10 bases between them. This CDR3 is 13 amino acids long. Germline CDR1 and CDR2: MNHEY and SVGEGT.

The chain is built from TRBV7-9 and TRBJ1-3; 7 bases align to TRBD1. Germline CDR1 is SEHNR and CDR2 is FQNEAQ (reference sequence). Germline trimming cut 2 bases from V and 0 bases from J; bases unmatched to any gene: 1. The CDR3 is 15 residues long. CDR3 sequence: CASSLRGHSGNTIYF. DNA for the CDR3: TGTGCCAGCAGCTTAAGGGGGCACTCTGGAAACACCATATATTTT.

Ten or more counts support this clonotype. The chain joins TRBV2 to TRBJ2-7, with 9 bases lining up with TRBD2. CDR1 is SNHLY, CDR2 FYNNEI, per germline. V dropped 4 bases and J dropped 0; count of bases not matched to a gene: 16. The CDR3 contains 19 residues. The CDR3 DNA reads as TGTGCCAGCAGTGGGGGGGGAATAATAGCGGGAGCGGGCTCCTACGAGCAGTACTTC. Amino acid sequence: CASSGGGIIAGAGSYEQYF.

V is TRBV7-3 and J is TRBJ2-3; 7 bases map to TRBD2. V lost 6 bases and J lost 0; bases outside the gene matches: 6. Germline values: CDR1 SGHTA, CDR2 FQGTGA. The CDR3 is 15 residues long. CDR3 sequence: CASRESGVSTDTQYF. CDR3 coding DNA: TGTGCCAGCAGAGAGAGCGGGGTGAGCACAGATACGCAGTATTTT.